The 11 T cell receptor beta chains below come from one sample, sequenced in a study of Ad26.COV2.S vaccination and SARS-CoV-2 variants. Method: immunoSEQ multiplex PCR; TCRdb's copy keeps in-frame clones and lacks some. The sample lists approximately 460,000 clones, around 89% occurring once. Treatment specified: some 19 received Ad26.COV2.S at low or high dose, single or two shots; 5 received placebo; per-sample allocation not given. Each sample was drawn 63 days after the first injection (of vaccine or placebo). Sequencing used peripheral blood, obtained in a trial of Ad26.COV2.S vaccine versus placebo. The receptors shown here come from a person aged 18-60 years who received the Ad26.COV2.S COVID-19 vaccine or a placebo.

This chain joins TRBV4-1 and TRBJ2-7; 14 nucleotides agree with TRBD2. The CDR3 has 17 amino acids. After removal of 0 bases from V and 2 bases from J, the junction contained 3 bases not matched to a gene. Germline V gene data show CDR1 as MGHRA and CDR2 as YSYEKL. CDR3 DNA sequence: TGCGCCAGCAGCCAAGATCGGACTAGCGGGAGGCCCTACGAGCAGTACTTC. This gives the protein CASSQDRTSGRPYEQYF.

The rearrangement uses TRBV2 and TRBJ2-3, with D uncertain. Germline values: CDR1 SNHLY, CDR2 FYNNEI. Trimming removed 6 bases at V and 4 bases at J, with 5 bases between. There are 11 residues in the CDR3. DNA of the CDR3: TGTGCCAGCAGAGCCCCAGATACGCAGTATTTT. Translated, it gives CASRAPDTQYF.

V is TRBV3-1 (or the pseudogene TRBV3-2) and J is TRBJ1-4, with D maybe TRBD1 (5 bases). V was trimmed by 3 bases and J by 8 bases, leaving 13 bases between them. This CDR3 is 14 amino acids long. The germline gives CDR1 LGHDT, CDR2 YNNKEL (reference sequence). The CDR3 protein is CASSQVVGTEKLFF. CDR3 nucleotides: TGTGCCAGCAGCCAGGTTGTGGGGACCGAAAAACTGTTTTTT.

The gene calls are TRBV4-1 and TRBJ1-1; 7 positions match TRBD1. CDR1 and CDR2 from the germline V gene are MGHRA and YSYEKL. This CDR3 has 15 residues. J was trimmed by 0 bases and V by 3 bases; bases with no gene match: 4. The CDR3 DNA reads as TGCGCCAGCAGCCAGCCCGGGACAGTGAACACTGAAGCTTTCTTT. Translation gives CASSQPGTVNTEAFF.

The J gene is TRBJ2-3, the V gene TRBV2, with D unresolved. The length of the CDR3 is 14 residues. Germline CDR1 and CDR2: SNHLY and FYNNEI. Trimming cost V 11 bases and J 0 bases, with 15 bases left between them. This CDR3 is CAVTTAVSTDTQYF. The DNA for the CDR3 is TGTGCCGTCACAACCGCCGTTAGCACAGATACGCAGTATTTT.

This chain uses TRBV6-1 with TRBJ2-3; TRBD2 agrees at 13 bases. V trimming: 4 bases; J trimming: 0 bases; junction bases outside the gene matches: 10. In germline, CDR1 is MNHNS, CDR2 SASEGT. The CDR3 totals 19 residues. CDR3 sequence reads: CASSAKNLLAGGSTDTQYF. CDR3 DNA sequence: TGTGCCAGCAGTGCGAAAAATCTACTAGCGGGGGGGAGCACAGATACGCAGTATTTT.

This clone was seen just once. This CDR3 reads CASSYNPDRPQYF. The CDR3 DNA reads TGTGCCAGCAGTTACAACCCGGATAGGCCCCAGTACTTC. The chain carries TRBV6-5 and TRBJ2-5, with D uncertain. Per germline, CDR1 MNHEY and CDR2 SVGAGI. The germline V and J ends were trimmed by 2 bases and 9 bases, with 13 bases remaining between them. The CDR3 totals 13 residues.

This chain connects TRBV10-3 to TRBJ2-2; D ambiguous. This CDR3 spans 14 amino acids. Germline V gene lookup returns CDR1 ENHRY and CDR2 SYGVKD. The V end was cut by 6 bases, the J end by 7 bases, with 15 bases between. Written as DNA, the CDR3 is TGTGCCATCAGACCGTCCTATGATGGCGGGGAGCTGTTTTTT. It encodes CAIRPSYDGGELFF.

The CDR3 is CASSYTAGLGTTEAFF. For the CDR3, the DNA is TGTGCCAGCAGTTACACCGCGGGGCTGGGCACAACTGAAGCTTTCTTT. The V gene is TRBV6-2 or TRBV6-3, the J gene TRBJ1-1; perhaps TRBD1 as D (5 bases). In germline, CDR1 is MNHEY, CDR2 SVGEGT. Trimming removed 2 bases from V and 5 bases from J, with 18 bases in between. The CDR3 loop spans 16 amino acids.

This chain links TRBV7-3 with TRBJ2-3; TRBD2 matches 8 bases. CDR1 is SGHTA, CDR2 FQGTGA, per germline. CDR3 size: 16 residues. Trimming removed 5 bases from V and 0 bases from J; junction bases left unmatched: 7. The CDR3 DNA is TGTGCCAGCAGCCCATATAGCGGGACTAGCACAGATACGCAGTATTTT. This encodes CASSPYSGTSTDTQYF.

The V and J genes are TRBV25-1 and TRBJ2-5; D could derive from TRBD1 or TRBD2 (7 bases each). Trimming stripped 4 bases from V and 1 base from J, with 19 bases between. CDR3 length: 17 amino acids. Germline V CDR1 and CDR2: MGHDK, SYGVNS. CDR3 sequence reads: CASSGGGEGAFQETQYF. CDR3 DNA sequence: TGTGCCAGCAGTGGCGGGGGTGAGGGGGCCTTCCAAGAGACCCAGTACTTC.